What follows is one T cell receptor (beta chain) and its context. Its antigen remains unidentified. Germline assignment: CDR1 MNHEY and CDR2 SMNVEV (reference sequence). The CDR3 extends over 18 amino acids. The ends lost 6 bases at V and 4 bases at J; junction bases unmatched: 16. This sample is drawn from a study of long-term antiretroviral therapy in people with HIV. Study as a whole: Samples collected earliest predate the 2015 immediate-ART recommendation by about a decade. Study-level findings and limits: Transplant-donor-level diversity was not reached after ART, though diversity increased. Repertoires from HIV showed CDR3 length ranges narrower than those of controls.

Sequencing used immunoSEQ v3.0 at survey level. Sequencing set out to capture about 35,000-55,000 T-cell genomes per sample. Repertoires were generated with immunoSEQ multiplex PCR, while TCRdb's copy carries only in-frame clones and drops some. The data hold 8,000 to 10,000 clones, with 70% to 90% observed a single time. V is TRBV27 and J is TRBJ2-2, with 8 positions matching TRBD1. This sequence was found in a man in his forties with HIV. Source: unsorted PBMCs, taken 0.7 years after starting antiretroviral therapy. This chain's CDR3 is CASSSRTGRIVSTGELFF. CDR3 nucleotide sequence: TGTGCCAGCAGCTCGAGGACAGGGAGAATAGTGAGCACCGGGGAGCTGTTTTTT.